The T cell receptor (beta chain) under discussion was sequenced for a study of T cell clones after liver transplantation. Overall study: Liver transplant recipients had immunosuppression withdrawal attempted within 2 years. TCRbeta sequencing after a pre-transplant mixed lymphocyte reaction identified graft-donor-reactive clones, later tracked in post-transplant blood. Third-party-reactive TCRbeta sequences from pre-transplant mixed lymphocyte reactions served as antigen-independent comparators. HCV positivity affected three of eight recipients; the rest lacked autoimmune or viral indications.

The data were produced by immunoSEQ multiplex PCR, yet TCRdb's version contains in-frame clones alone and is incomplete. The table lists tens of thousands of clones, 60% to 75% of them singletons. The CDR3 covers 14 residues. Looked up from germline, CDR1 is SNHLY and CDR2 is FYNNEI. J gave up 8 bases and V 0 bases, and 3 bases lay outside the gene matches. This clonotype originated in a human patient who received a liver transplant. Some T cells may be supplied by the graft donor. The genes are TRBV2 and TRBJ2-3; TRBD2 aligns across 9 bases. Sequencing was performed on CD4+ T cells from blood, taken at the 22-month timepoint. CDR3 DNA: TGTGCCAGCAGTGAAGCTAGCGGGGGAGTTACGCAGTATTTT. Translation: CASSEASGGVTQYF.